The rows below give T cell receptor beta chains drawn from one sample of a study of blood T cell repertoires in COVID-19. Profiling relied on immunoSEQ multiplex PCR, and the TCRdb table lists in-frame clones only, not all of them. The sample includes around 120,000 clones, 85% to 90% seen only once; the top ten take about 1.5%. What was sequenced was peripheral blood. These receptors originate from a human donor in a cohort sampled during active COVID-19. Both conserved end residues are trimmed from each CDR3. The order of the fields is V gene, J gene, CDR3 protein.

>TRBV10-3|TRBJ2-1
AIRDRVKLSEQF
>TRBV6-5|TRBJ1-5
ASRRQAYSNQPQH
>TRBV9|TRBJ2-3
ASSVAVNTDTQY
>TRBV28|TRBJ2-7
ASSSLGREQAYEQY
>TRBV20-1|TRBJ2-3
SASRRGSSTDTQY
>TRBV11-3|TRBJ2-1
ASSRPGGYEQF
>TRBV5-5|TRBJ1-1
ASSRTTGAEAF
>TRBV7-2|TRBJ2-7
ASSLREREGRSYEQY
>TRBV10-3|TRBJ2-7
AISESVSGTGEQY
>TRBV18|TRBJ2-1
ASSLATYNEQF
>TRBV5-4|TRBJ2-7
ASTLPGVYEQY
>TRBV7-9|TRBJ2-1
ASSSFKGQKRTSGVDGQF
>TRBV7-2|TRBJ2-7
ASSLGGTGVYEQY
>TRBV5-4|TRBJ2-1
ASSSRGDRGSYNEQF
>TRBV20-1|TRBJ2-3
SASNSGGAGTDTQY
>TRBV9|TRBJ2-1
ASSVASGGNNEQF
>TRBV9|TRBJ2-2
ASSVGGKLYTGELF
>TRBV5-1|TRBJ1-6
ASSTTGSGNSPLH
>TRBV27|TRBJ2-1
ASTSGGGFYNEQF
>TRBV6-6|TRBJ1-1
ASTYRGKNTEAF
>TRBV4-1|TRBJ2-1
ASSQEGGRAGDEQF
>TRBV5-1|TRBJ2-1
ASTPEGRSNLGYNEQF
>TRBV2|TRBJ2-7
ASNHFLRAGGSSYEQY
>TRBV28|TRBJ1-6
ASRGQFNSPLH
>TRBV9|TRBJ2-2
ASAPGLPGTGELF
>TRBV13|TRBJ2-5
ASSRLAGGLETQY
>TRBV19|TRBJ2-7
ASSIGSGTYEQY
>TRBV27|TRBJ2-7
ASSEFGILGDEQY
>TRBV3-1/TRBV3-2|TRBJ2-7
ASSQFQREQY
>TRBV7-6|TRBJ2-1
ASSKAGTSGRSYNEQF
>TRBV5-4|TRBJ1-6
AIRDRARNSPLH
>TRBV11-3|TRBJ2-1
ASSLAGDYNEQF
>TRBV28|TRBJ2-7
ASSRPGLAGSHEQY
>TRBV5-6|TRBJ2-7
ASTSGLSYEQY
>TRBV27|TRBJ1-4
ASRPDSREGKLF
>TRBV4-1|TRBJ1-2
ASSQDASGGASGGYT
>TRBV2|TRBJ2-3
ASRPRTGATDTQY
>TRBV27|TRBJ1-1
ASSLRGREMNTEAF
>TRBV7-9|TRBJ1-5
ASSLGAGGVDQPQH
>TRBV7-7|TRBJ2-2
ASSSTGTGMAGELF
>TRBV30|TRBJ1-5
AWSSVGIYGNQPQH
>TRBV6-5|TRBJ2-3
ASKNAQVGTQY
>TRBV7-6|TRBJ1-4
ASSQSLGELF
>TRBV5-1|TRBJ2-5
ASSLVPDQETQY
>TRBV11-2|TRBJ1-1
ASSFLERGPNTEAF
>TRBV2|TRBJ2-7
ASSDRTGTYEQY
>TRBV5-1|TRBJ2-7
ASSLGTGGSYEQY
>TRBV2|TRBJ2-4
ASSLESPIQY
>TRBV5-5|TRBJ2-1
ASREDSYNEQF